This T cell receptor (beta chain) comes out of a study of OX40 agonist ivuxolimab in advanced cancers. As for the study in general: With a range of 23 to 79, age averaged 60 years, and around 83% were male. Therapy given before enrollment (anti-PD-1, anti-PD-L1 or anti-CTLA-4) was allowed, and roughly 41% had some. The study, taken as a whole, reports: By week 6 at 0.1 to 3.0 mg/kg, blood CD4+ and CD8+ T cells had expanded clonally.

On this clone: As yet, its antigen is unknown.

The method was immunoSEQ multiplex PCR; TCRdb's version includes in-frame clones alone and lacks a portion of them. The table lists roughly 20,000 clones, just under 75% of them singletons. Patients with autoimmune history or systemic immunosuppression were excluded. The CDR3 totals 14 residues. Germline V gene data show CDR1 as SGDLS and CDR2 as YYNGEE. Trimming pared 0 bases from V and 3 bases from J, leaving 10 bases between. The sequence derives from an adult with an advanced solid tumor such as melanoma, head and neck, liver or kidney cancer. The rearrangement links TRBV9 to TRBJ2-7; D gene uncertain. Here the sequenced sample was CD4+ or CD8+ T cells sorted from blood, taken in a trial of the OX40 agonist ivuxolimab. CDR3 amino acids: CASSVGEEYYEQYF. Written as DNA, the CDR3 is TGTGCCAGCAGCGTAGGTGAAGAGTACTACGAGCAGTACTTC.